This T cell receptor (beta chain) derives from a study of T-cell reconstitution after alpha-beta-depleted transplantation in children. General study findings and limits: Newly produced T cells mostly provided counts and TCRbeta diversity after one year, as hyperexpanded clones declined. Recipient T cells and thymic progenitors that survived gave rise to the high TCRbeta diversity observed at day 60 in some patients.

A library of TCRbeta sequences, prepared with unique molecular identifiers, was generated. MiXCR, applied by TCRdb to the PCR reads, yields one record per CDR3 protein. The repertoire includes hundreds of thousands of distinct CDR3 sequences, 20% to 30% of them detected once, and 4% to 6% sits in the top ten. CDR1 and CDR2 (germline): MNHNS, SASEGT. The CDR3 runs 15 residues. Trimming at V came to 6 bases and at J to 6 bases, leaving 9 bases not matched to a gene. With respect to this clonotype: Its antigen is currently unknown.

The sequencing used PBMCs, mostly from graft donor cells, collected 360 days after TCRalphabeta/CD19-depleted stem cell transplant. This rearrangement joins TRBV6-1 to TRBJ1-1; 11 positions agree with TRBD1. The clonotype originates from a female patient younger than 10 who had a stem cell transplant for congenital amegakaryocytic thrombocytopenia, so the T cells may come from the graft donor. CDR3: CASRDRGPFVSEAFF. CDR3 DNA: TGTGCCAGCAGGGACAGGGGGCCCTTCGTATCTGAAGCTTTCTTT.